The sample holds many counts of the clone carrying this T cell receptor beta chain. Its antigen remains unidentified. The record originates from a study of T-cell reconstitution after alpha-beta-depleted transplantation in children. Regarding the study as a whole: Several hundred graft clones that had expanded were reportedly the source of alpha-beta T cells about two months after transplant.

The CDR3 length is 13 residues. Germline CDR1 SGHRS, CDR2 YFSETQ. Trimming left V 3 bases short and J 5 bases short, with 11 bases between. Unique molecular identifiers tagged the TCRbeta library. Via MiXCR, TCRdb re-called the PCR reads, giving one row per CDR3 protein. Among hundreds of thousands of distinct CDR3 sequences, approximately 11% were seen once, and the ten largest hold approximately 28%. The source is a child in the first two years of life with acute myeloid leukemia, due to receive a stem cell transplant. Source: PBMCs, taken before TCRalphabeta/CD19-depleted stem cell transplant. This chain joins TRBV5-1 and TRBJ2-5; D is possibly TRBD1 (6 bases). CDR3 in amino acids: CASSWGPRETQYF. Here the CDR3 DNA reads TGCGCCAGCAGCTGGGGGCCGAGGGAGACCCAGTACTTC. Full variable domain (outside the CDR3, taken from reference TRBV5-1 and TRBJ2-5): KAGVTQTPRYLIKTRGQQVTLSCSPISGHRSVSWYQQTPGQGLQFLFEYFSETQRNKGNFPGRFSGRQFSNSRSEMNVSTLELGDSALYLCASSWGPRETQYFGPGTRLLVL.